The clone carrying this T cell receptor beta chain appeared once. Its target is unknown. The RNA input was about 0.45 to 1 ug, and it was reverse transcribed with random hexamers. The method of amplification for TCR beta CDR3 was immunoSEQ multiplex PCR, covering 54 Vbeta and 13 Jbeta. TCRdb reprocessed the immunoSEQ multiplex PCR reads with MiXCR, giving one entry per CDR3 protein. There are over 100,000 distinct CDR3 sequences in the sample; about 96% occur only once, and more than 0.08% lies in the top ten. CD8+ and CD4+ T cells from blood underwent TCR beta sequencing, which was carried out in a high-throughput format. TEMRA cells were FACS-enriched, while CD8+ and CD4+ T cells were negatively isolated. The sample comes from a study of CD8 T cells in Susac syndrome. Study findings and constraints: The authors acknowledged that their TCR sequencing and HLA analysis involved a relatively small number of individuals.

After removal of 3 bases from V and 1 base from J, the junction contained 9 bases not matched to a gene. This CDR3 region has 17 residues. Germline CDR1 SGHRS, CDR2 YFSETQ. The sequencing input was CD4+ T cells from PBMCs. The chain is built from TRBV5-1 and TRBJ2-1; the match to TRBD2 covers 8 bases. This TCR derives from a human donor in good health. The CDR3 protein is CASSSGSGSTSYNEQFF. CDR3 DNA sequence: TGCGCCAGCAGCTCGGGGAGCGGGAGTACGTCCTACAATGAGCAGTTCTTC.